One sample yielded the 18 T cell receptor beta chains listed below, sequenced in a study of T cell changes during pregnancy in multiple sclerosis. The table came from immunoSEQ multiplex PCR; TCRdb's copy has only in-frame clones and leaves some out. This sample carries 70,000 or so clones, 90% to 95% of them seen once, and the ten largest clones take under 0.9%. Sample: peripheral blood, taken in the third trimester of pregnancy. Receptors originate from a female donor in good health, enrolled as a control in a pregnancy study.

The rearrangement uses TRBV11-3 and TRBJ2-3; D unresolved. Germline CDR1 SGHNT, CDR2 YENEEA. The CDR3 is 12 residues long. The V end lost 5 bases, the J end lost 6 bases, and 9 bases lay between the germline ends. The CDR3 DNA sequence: TGTGCCAGCAGCCCCGGTTGGGATACGCAGTATTTT. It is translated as CASSPGWDTQYF.

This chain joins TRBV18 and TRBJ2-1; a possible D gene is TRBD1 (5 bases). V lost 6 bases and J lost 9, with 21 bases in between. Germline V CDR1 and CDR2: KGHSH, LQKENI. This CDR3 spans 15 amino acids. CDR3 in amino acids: CASSWGQGWNSEQFF. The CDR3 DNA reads TGTGCCAGCTCCTGGGGCCAGGGCTGGAATAGTGAGCAGTTCTTC.

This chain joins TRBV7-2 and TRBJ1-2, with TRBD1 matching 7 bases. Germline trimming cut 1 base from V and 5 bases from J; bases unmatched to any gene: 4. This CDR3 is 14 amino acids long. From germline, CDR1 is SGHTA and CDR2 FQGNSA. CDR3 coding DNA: TGTGCCAGCAGCTTAGGAGGCAGGGGGTATGGCTACACCTTC. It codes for CASSLGGRGYGYTF.

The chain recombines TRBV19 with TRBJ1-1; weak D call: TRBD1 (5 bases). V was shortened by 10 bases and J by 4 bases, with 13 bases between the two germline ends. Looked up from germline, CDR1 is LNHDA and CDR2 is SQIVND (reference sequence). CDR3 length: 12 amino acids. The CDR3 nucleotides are TGTGCCACCGCGGGGGGGGGCACTGAAGCTTTCTTT. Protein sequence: CATAGGGTEAFF. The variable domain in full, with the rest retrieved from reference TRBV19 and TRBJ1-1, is DGGITQSPKYLFRKEGQNVTLSCEQNLNHDAMYWYRQDPGQGLRLIYYSQIVNDFQKGDIAEGYSVSREKKESFPLTVTSAQKNPTAFYLCATAGGGTEAFFGQGTRLTVV.

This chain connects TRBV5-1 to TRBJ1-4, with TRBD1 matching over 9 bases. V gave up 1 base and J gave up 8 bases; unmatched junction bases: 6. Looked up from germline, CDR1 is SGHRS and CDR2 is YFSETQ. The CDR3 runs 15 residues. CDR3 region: CASSLTGGKEEKLFF. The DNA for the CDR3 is TGCGCCAGCAGCTTGACAGGGGGCAAGGAAGAAAAACTGTTTTTT.

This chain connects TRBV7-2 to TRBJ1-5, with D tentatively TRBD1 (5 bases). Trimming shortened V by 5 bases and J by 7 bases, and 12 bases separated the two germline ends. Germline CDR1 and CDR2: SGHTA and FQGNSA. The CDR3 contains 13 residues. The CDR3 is CASSRTQGQPQHF. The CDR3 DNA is TGTGCCAGCAGCCGGACGCAGGGACAGCCCCAGCATTTT.

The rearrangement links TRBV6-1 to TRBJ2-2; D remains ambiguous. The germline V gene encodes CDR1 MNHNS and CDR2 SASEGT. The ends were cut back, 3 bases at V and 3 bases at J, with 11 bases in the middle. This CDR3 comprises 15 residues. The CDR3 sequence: CASSETSEYTGELFF. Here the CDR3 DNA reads TGTGCCAGCAGTGAGACCTCGGAGTACACCGGGGAGCTGTTTTTT.

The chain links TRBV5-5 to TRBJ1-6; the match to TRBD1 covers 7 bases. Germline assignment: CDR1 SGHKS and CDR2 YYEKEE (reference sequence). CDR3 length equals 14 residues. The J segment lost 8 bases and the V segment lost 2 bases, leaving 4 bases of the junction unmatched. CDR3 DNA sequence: TGTGCCAGCAGCTTCCCAGGGGGTGATTCACCCCTCCACTTT. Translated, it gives CASSFPGGDSPLHF.

CDR3 region: CASSRRRTGDNEQFF. The CDR3, as DNA: TGTGCCAGCAGCCGGAGGAGGACAGGGGACAATGAGCAGTTCTTC. V gene TRBV7-2 combines with J gene TRBJ2-1, with 9 bases matching TRBD1. In germline, CDR1 is SGHTA, CDR2 FQGNSA. Trimming cost V 5 bases and J 5 bases; bases outside gene matches: 7. The CDR3 length is 15 residues.

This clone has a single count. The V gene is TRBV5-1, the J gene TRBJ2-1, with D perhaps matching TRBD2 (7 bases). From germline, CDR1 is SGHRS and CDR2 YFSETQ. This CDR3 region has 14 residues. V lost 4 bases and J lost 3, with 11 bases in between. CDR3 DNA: TGCGCCAGCAGCGGGGGGGACAACTACAATGAGCAGTTCTTC. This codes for CASSGGDNYNEQFF.

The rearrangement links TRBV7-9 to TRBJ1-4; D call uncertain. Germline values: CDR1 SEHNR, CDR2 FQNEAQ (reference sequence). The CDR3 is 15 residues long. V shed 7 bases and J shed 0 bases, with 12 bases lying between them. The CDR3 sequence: CASTRLEATNEKLFF. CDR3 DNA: TGTGCCAGCACCCGACTGGAGGCAACTAATGAAAAACTGTTTTTT.

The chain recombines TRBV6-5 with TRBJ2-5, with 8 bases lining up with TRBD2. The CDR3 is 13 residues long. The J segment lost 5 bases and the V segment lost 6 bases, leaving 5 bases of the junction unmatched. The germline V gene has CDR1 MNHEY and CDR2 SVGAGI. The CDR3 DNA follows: TGTGCCAGCAGGAACCCTAGCGGGGAGACCCAGTACTTC. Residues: CASRNPSGETQYF.

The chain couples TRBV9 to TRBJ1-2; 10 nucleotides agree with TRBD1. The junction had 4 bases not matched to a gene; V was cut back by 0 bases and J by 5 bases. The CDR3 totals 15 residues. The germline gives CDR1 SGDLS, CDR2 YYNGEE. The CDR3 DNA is TGTGCCAGCAGCGTAGCGCGGGGACAGGGGTATGGCTACACCTTC. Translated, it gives CASSVARGQGYGYTF.

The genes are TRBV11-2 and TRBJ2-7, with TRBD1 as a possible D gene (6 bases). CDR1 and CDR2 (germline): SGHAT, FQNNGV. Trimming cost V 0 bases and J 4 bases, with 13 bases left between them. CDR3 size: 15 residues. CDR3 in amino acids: CASSLDPGDLYEQYF. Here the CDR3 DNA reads TGTGCCAGCAGCTTAGATCCAGGGGATCTATACGAGCAGTACTTC.

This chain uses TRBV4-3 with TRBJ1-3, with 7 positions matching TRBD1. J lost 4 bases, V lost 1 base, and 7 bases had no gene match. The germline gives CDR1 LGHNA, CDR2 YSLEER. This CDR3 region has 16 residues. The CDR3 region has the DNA TGCGCCAGCAGCCAAGCTTCGACAGGGAGAGGAAACACCATATATTTT. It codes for CASSQASTGRGNTIYF.

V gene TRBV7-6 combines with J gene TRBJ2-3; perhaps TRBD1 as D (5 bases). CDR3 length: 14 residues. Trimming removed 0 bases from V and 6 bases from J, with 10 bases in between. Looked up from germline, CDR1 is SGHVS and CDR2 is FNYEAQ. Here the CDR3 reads CASSLASRADTQYF. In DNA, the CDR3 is TGTGCCAGCAGCTTAGCGTCCAGGGCGGATACGCAGTATTTT.

DNA of the CDR3: TGTGCCAGCAGTTTATCGCCATGGGAGGGTTCTCAAGAGACCCAGTACTTC. Translated, it gives CASSLSPWEGSQETQYF. This chain joins TRBV27 and TRBJ2-5; 7 bases line up with TRBD2. V shed 0 bases, J shed 2 bases, and the junction held 9 bases outside the gene matches. CDR1 is MNHEY, CDR2 SMNVEV, per germline (reference sequence). The CDR3 runs 17 residues.

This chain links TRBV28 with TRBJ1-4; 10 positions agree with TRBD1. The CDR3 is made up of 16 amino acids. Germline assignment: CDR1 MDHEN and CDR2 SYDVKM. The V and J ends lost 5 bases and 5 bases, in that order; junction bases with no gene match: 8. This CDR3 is CASSPIGQGGNEKLFF. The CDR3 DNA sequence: TGTGCCAGCAGTCCGATAGGACAGGGGGGGAATGAAAAACTGTTTTTT.